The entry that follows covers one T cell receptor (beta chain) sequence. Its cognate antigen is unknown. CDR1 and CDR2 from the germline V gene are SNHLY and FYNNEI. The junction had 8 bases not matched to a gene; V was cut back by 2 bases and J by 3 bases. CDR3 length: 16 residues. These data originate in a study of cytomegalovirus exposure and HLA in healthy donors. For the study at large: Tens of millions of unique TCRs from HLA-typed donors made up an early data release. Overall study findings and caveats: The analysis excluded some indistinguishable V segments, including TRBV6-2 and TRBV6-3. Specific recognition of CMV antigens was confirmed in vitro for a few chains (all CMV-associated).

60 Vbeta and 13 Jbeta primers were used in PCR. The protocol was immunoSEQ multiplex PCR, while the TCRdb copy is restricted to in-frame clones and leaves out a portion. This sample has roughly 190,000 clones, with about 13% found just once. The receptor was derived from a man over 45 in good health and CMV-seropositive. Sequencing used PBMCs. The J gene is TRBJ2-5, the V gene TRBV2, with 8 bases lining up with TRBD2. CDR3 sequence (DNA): TGTGCCAGCAGTGAATACGGGGGGGTTACGGAAGAGACCCAGTACTTC. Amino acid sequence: CASSEYGGVTEETQYF. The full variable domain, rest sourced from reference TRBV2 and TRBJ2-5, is EPEVTQTPSHQVTQMGQEVILRCVPISNHLYFYWYRQILGQKVEFLVSFYNNEISEKSEIFDDQFSVERPDGSNFTLKIRSTKLEDSAMYFCASSEYGGVTEETQYFGPGTRLLVL.